A selection of T cell receptor beta chains follows, all from one sample in a study of CD8+ T cells in alopecia areata. Clones were sequenced by immunoSEQ multiplex PCR, and TCRdb holds only the in-frame ones, with some missing. The sample has some 130,000 clones, approximately 49% seen once. The sequencing here drew on CD8+ T cells sorted from blood, taken at week 0. Receptor source: a human donor with alopecia areata. The CDR3 runs from the conserved cysteine through the conserved F or W. Each record gives: V gene, J gene, D gene, CDR3 protein. A D gene is named only where the DNA matches it firmly.

TRBV10-3	TRBJ1-1	NA	CAISEGGANTEAFF
TRBV2	TRBJ2-7	TRBD1	CASSAGDRVDEQYF
TRBV27	TRBJ1-5	NA	CASSLRGPNQPQHF
TRBV30	TRBJ1-1	TRBD1	CALGTGTNTEAFF
TRBV6-6	TRBJ2-2	TRBD1	CASSTGQANTGELFF
TRBV29-1	TRBJ2-7	NA	CSVVPASSYEQYF
TRBV5-4	TRBJ2-1	TRBD1	CASSPRQGNEQFF
TRBV29-1	TRBJ2-7	NA	CSVVLDSYEQYF
TRBV2	TRBJ1-1	NA	CASSDWRAGHTEAFF
TRBV4-1	TRBJ2-3	NA	CASSQERTDTDTQYF